The 11 T cell receptor beta chains below all came from one sample that was sequenced in a study of T-cell reconstitution after alpha-beta-depleted transplantation in children. Preparation of the TCRbeta library used unique molecular identifiers. MiXCR, run by TCRdb on the PCR reads, gives a single entry per CDR3 protein. The sample records about 1,000,000 distinct CDR3 sequences, around 30% being singletons. The sequencing here drew on PBMCs, mostly from graft donor cells, taken 360 days after TCRalphabeta/CD19-depleted stem cell transplant. These TCRs come from a boy under two years old who had a stem cell transplant for SCID, so the T cells may come from the graft donor.

The chain recombines TRBV20-1 with TRBJ1-5; 8 positions agree with TRBD1. The CDR3 is 15 residues long. Looked up from germline, CDR1 is DFQATT and CDR2 is SNEGSKA (reference sequence). Trimming took 0 bases from V and 5 from J; bases not matched to a gene: 6. The CDR3 is CSARDSGGPDQPQHF. CDR3 in DNA: TGCAGTGCTAGAGACTCAGGGGGCCCGGATCAGCCCCAGCATTTT.

This clonotype was counted ten times or more. The chain recombines TRBV12-3 or TRBV12-4 with TRBJ2-5, with 7 bases that match TRBD2. V lost 4 bases and J lost 1; bases outside the gene matches: 3. The CDR3 has 14 amino acids. This chain's CDR3 is CASSSWGGQETQYF. CDR3 nucleotides: TGTGCCAGCAGTTCCTGGGGGGGCCAAGAGACCCAGTACTTC.

This clonotype was counted a few times. The chain couples TRBV28 to TRBJ2-5, with 8 bases fitting TRBD1. There are 15 residues in the CDR3. V trimming: 5 bases; J trimming: 0 bases; junction bases outside the gene matches: 5. CDR1 and CDR2 from the germline V gene are MDHEN and SYDVKM. Here the CDR3 reads CASSPGQVYQETQYF. The CDR3 coding sequence is TGTGCCAGCAGTCCGGGACAGGTGTACCAAGAGACCCAGTACTTC.

The table lists this clonotype with a few counts. The chain employs TRBV6-1 and TRBJ1-6; TRBD1 might be the D (6 bases). This CDR3 is 16 amino acids long. V gave up 6 bases and J gave up 10 bases, with 22 bases separating them. Germline CDR1 is MNHNS and CDR2 is SASEGT. CDR3 amino acids: CASRSQDRGPRSPLHF. The CDR3 bases are TGTGCCAGCAGGTCCCAGGACAGAGGGCCTCGGTCACCCCTCCACTTT.

This clonotype was observed a few times. The CDR3 spells CASSLVVQSGELFF. CDR3 sequence (DNA): TGCGCCAGCAGCTTGGTAGTTCAAAGCGGGGAGCTGTTTTTT. This rearrangement joins TRBV5-1 to TRBJ2-2; D not certain. The germline V and J ends were trimmed by 0 bases and 7 bases, with 10 bases remaining between them. Germline V gene lookup returns CDR1 SGHRS and CDR2 YFSETQ. The CDR3 length is 14 residues. The variable domain in full, completed from reference TRBV5-1 and TRBJ2-2, reads KAGVTQTPRYLIKTRGQQVTLSCSPISGHRSVSWYQQTPGQGLQFLFEYFSETQRNKGNFPGRFSGRQFSNSRSEMNVSTLELGDSALYLCASSLVVQSGELFFGEGSRLTVL.

This chain links TRBV20-1 with TRBJ1-2, with D perhaps TRBD1 (5 bases). V lost 0 bases, J lost 4 bases, and 12 bases lay in between. CDR1 and CDR2 from the germline V gene are DFQATT and SNEGSKA (reference sequence). The CDR3 is 14 residues long. Written as DNA, the CDR3 is TGCAGTGCTAGAGATTGGGCCGGGGCCTATGGCTACACCTTC. This encodes CSARDWAGAYGYTF.

This clonotype was detected only a few times. V gene TRBV7-2 combines with J gene TRBJ2-3, with TRBD2 identical over 9 bases. V shed 5 bases and J 6 bases; nucleotides not matched to a gene: 15. The CDR3 runs 17 residues. Germline lookup yields CDR1 SGHTA and CDR2 FQGNSA. The CDR3 protein is CASSREGGGGAMDTQYF. CDR3 in DNA: TGTGCCAGCAGCCGAGAAGGGGGCGGGGGGGCTATGGATACGCAGTATTTT.

This clonotype showed up just once. The V gene is TRBV11-1, the J gene TRBJ1-1; D gene unclear. The V end lost 2 bases, the J end lost 6 bases, and 10 bases lay between the germline ends. Per germline, CDR1 SGHAT and CDR2 FQDESV (reference sequence). The CDR3 runs 13 residues. The CDR3 DNA reads TGTGCCAGCAGCTTATTAGCCGGCTCTGAAGCTTTCTTT. Amino acids: CASSLLAGSEAFF.

This clonotype was observed a few times. The chain uses TRBV11-1 and TRBJ2-7, with a weak D call TRBD2 (6 bases). V lost 1 base to trimming and J lost 1 base, with 11 bases between them. CDR3 size: 15 residues. The germline V gene encodes CDR1 SGHAT and CDR2 FQDESV (reference sequence). CDR3 region: CASSLGYGGSYEQYF. CDR3 coding DNA: TGTGCCAGCAGCTTAGGGTACGGGGGTTCCTACGAGCAGTACTTC.

This clonotype was observed at least ten times. This chain links TRBV27 with TRBJ2-7; D is possibly TRBD1 (6 bases). Trimming pared 2 bases from V and 0 bases from J, leaving 11 bases between. The germline gives CDR1 MNHEY, CDR2 SMNVEV (reference sequence). This CDR3 has 15 residues. CDR3 loop: CASSLRQASSYEQYF. DNA of the CDR3: TGTGCCAGCAGTTTACGACAGGCTAGCTCCTACGAGCAGTACTTC.

The V call is TRBV5-1, the J call TRBJ2-1; the D gene is possibly TRBD2 (7 bases). The CDR3 length is 12 residues. V lost 5 bases and J 6 bases, leaving 9 bases between the germline ends. CDR1 SGHRS and CDR2 YFSETQ come from the germline V gene. The CDR3 here is CASRGGGNEQFF. In DNA form, the CDR3 reads TGCGCCAGCAGAGGGGGGGGCAATGAGCAGTTCTTC.